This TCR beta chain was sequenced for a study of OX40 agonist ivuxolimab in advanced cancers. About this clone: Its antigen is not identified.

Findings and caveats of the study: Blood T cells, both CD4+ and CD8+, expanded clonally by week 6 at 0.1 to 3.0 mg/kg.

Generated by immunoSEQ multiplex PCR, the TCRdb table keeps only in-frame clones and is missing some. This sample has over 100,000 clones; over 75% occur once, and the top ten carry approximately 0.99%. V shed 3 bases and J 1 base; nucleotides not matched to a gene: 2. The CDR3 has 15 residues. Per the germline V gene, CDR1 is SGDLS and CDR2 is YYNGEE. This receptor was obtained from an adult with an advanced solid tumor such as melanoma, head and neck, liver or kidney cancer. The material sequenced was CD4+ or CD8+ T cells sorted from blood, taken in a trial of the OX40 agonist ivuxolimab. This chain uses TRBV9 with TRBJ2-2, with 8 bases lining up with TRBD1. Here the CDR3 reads CASSADRENTGELFF. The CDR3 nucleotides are TGTGCCAGCAGCGCGGACAGGGAGAACACCGGGGAGCTGTTTTTT.